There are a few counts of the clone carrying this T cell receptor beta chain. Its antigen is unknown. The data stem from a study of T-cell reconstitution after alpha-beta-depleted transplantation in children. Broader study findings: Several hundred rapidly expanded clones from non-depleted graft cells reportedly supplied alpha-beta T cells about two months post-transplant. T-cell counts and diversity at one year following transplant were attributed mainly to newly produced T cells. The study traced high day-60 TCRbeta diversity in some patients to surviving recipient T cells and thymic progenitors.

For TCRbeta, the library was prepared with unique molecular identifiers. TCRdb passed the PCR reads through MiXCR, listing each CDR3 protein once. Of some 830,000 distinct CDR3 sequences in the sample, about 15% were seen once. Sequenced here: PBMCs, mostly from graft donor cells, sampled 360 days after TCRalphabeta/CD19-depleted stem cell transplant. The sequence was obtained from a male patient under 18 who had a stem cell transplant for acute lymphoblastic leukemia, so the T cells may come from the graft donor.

The CDR3 loop is CATSGLAQANEQFF. For the CDR3, the DNA is TGTGCCACCAGCGGCCTTGCACAAGCCAATGAGCAGTTCTTC. The genes are TRBV15 and TRBJ2-1, with no clear D. Germline CDR1 is LNHNV and CDR2 is YYDKDF (reference sequence). There are 14 residues in the CDR3. The V end lost 5 bases, the J end lost 6 bases, and 14 bases lay between the germline ends. Based on the CDR3 plus reference TRBV15 and TRBJ2-1, the full variable domain is DAMVIQNPRYQVTQFGKPVTLSCSQTLNHNVMYWYQQKSSQAPKLLFHYYDKDFNNEADTPDNFQSRRPNTSFCFLDIRSPGLGDTAMYLCATSGLAQANEQFFGPGTRLTVL.